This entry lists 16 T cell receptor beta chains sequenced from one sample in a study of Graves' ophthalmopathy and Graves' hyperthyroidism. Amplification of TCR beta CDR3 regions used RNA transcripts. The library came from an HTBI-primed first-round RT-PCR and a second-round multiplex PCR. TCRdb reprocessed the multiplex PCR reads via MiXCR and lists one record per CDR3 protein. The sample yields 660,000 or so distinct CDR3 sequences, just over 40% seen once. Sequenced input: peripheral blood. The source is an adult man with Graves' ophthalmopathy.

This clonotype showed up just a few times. DNA of the CDR3: TGTGCCAGCAGCCAAGTGGTCGGGAAGGGCTACGAGCAGTACTTC. This gives the protein CASSQVVGKGYEQYF. The chain has TRBV4-2 and TRBJ2-7; D might be TRBD2 (5 bases). Trimming took 1 base from V and 3 from J, leaving 13 bases between them. CDR1 and CDR2 (germline): LGHNA, YNFKEQ. There are 15 residues in the CDR3.

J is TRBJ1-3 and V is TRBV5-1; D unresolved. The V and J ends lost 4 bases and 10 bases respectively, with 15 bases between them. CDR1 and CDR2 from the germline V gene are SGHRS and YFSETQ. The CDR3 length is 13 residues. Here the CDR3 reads CASSRSAEGTIYF. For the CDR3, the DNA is TGCGCCAGCAGCCGATCAGCAGAAGGGACCATATATTTT.

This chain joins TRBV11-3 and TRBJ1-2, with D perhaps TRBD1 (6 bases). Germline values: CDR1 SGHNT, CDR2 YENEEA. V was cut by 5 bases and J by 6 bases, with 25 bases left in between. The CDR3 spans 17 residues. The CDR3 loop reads CASSPRVGGRASNGYTF. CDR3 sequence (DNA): TGTGCCAGCAGCCCCAGGGTCGGGGGCAGGGCGAGCAATGGCTACACCTTC.

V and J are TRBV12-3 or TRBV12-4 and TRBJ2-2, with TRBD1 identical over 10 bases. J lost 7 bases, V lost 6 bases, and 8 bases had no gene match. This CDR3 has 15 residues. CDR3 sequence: CASRGDRGSSGELFF. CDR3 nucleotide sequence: TGTGCCAGCAGGGGGGACAGGGGCTCCAGCGGGGAGCTGTTTTTT.

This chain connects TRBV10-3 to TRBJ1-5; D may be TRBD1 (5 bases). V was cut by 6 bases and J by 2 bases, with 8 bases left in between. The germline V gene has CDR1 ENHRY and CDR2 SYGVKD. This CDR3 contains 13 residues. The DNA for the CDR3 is TGTGCCATCAGGGGGACGGGCAATCAGCCCCAGCATTTT. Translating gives CAIRGTGNQPQHF.

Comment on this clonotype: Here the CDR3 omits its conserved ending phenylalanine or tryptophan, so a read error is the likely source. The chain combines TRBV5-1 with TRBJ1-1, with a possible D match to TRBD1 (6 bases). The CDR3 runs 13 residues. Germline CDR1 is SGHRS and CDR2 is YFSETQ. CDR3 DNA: TGTGCCAGCAGCTTGGACAGAAACACTGAAGCTTTCCTT. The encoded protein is CASSLDRNTEAFL.

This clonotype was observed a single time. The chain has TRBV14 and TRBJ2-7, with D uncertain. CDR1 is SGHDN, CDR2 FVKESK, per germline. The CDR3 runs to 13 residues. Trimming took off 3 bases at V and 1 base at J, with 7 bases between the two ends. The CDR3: CASSQYGSYEQYF. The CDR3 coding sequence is TGTGCCAGCAGCCAGTACGGATCCTACGAGCAGTACTTC. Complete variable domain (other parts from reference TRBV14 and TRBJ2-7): EAGVTQFPSHSVIEKGQTVTLRCDPISGHDNLYWYRRVMGKEIKFLLHFVKESKQDESGMPNNRFLAERTGGTYSTLKVQPAELEDSGVYFCASSQYGSYEQYFGPGTRLTVT.

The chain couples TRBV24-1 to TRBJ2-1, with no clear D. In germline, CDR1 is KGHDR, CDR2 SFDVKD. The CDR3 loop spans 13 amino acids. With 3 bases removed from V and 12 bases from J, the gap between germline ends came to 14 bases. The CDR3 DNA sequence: TGTGCCACCAGTGATAGAAACAAGATGACGCAGTTCTTC. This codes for CATSDRNKMTQFF.

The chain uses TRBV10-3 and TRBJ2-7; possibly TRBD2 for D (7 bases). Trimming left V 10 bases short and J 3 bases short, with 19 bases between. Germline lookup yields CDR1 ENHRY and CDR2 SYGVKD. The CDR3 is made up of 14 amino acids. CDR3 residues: CASRGGGRYYEQYF. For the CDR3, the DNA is TGTGCCAGCAGGGGAGGGGGGCGGTACTACGAGCAGTACTTC.

The CDR3 sequence: CASSEEGPGEQYF. CDR3 DNA: TGTGCCAGCAGTGAGGAGGGACCGGGGGAGCAGTACTTC. The chain recombines TRBV2 with TRBJ2-7; tentative D call: TRBD2 (6 bases). This CDR3 contains 13 residues. Between the trimmed V and J ends, which lost 3 bases and 7 bases, there was a span of 13 bases. CDR1 SNHLY and CDR2 FYNNEI come from the germline V gene.

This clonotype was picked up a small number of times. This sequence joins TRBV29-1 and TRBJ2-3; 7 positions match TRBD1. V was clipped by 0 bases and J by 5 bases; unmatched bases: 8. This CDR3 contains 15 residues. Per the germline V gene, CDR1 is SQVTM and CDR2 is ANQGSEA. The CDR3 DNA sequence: TGCAGCGTTGAAGATCTCCGACAGGGTAGAGATACGCAGTATTTT. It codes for CSVEDLRQGRDTQYF.

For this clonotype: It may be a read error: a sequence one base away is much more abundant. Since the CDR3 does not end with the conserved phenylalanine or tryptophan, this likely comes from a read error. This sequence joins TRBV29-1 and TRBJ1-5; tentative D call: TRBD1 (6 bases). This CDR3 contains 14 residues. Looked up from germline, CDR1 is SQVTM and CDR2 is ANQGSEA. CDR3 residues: CSAKGGSSNQPQHL. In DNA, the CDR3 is TGCAGTGCTAAGGGGGGATCGAGCAATCAGCCCCAGCATCTT.

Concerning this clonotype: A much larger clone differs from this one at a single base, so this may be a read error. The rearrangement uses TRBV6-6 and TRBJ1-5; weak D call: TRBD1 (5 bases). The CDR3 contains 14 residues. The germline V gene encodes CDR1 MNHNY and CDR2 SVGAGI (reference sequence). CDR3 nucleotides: TGTGCCAGCTGCCCGGGGGGATCAAATCAGTCCCAGCATTTT. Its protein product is CASCPGGSNQSQHF.

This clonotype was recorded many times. CDR3 sequence reads: CASSVEGVSTEAFF. Here the CDR3 DNA reads TGTGCCAGCAGCGTAGAGGGAGTTAGCACTGAAGCTTTCTTT. This chain joins TRBV9 and TRBJ1-1; no clear D gene. The germline V and J ends were trimmed by 0 bases and 4 bases, with 10 bases remaining between them. Per the germline V gene, CDR1 is SGDLS and CDR2 is YYNGEE. This CDR3 spans 14 amino acids. The entire variable domain, with the rest obtained from reference TRBV9 and TRBJ1-1, is as follows: DSGVTQTPKHLITATGQRVTLRCSPRSGDLSVYWYQQSLDQGLQFLIQYYNGEERAKGNILERFSAQQFPDLHSELNLSSLELGDSALYFCASSVEGVSTEAFFGQGTRLTVV.

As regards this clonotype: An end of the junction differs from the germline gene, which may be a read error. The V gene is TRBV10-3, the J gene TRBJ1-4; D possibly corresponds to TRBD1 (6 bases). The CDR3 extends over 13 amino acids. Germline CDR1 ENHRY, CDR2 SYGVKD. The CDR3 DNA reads TGTGCTAGCACGGGCCGGGACAATGGAAAACTGTTTTTT. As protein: CASTGRDNGKLFF.

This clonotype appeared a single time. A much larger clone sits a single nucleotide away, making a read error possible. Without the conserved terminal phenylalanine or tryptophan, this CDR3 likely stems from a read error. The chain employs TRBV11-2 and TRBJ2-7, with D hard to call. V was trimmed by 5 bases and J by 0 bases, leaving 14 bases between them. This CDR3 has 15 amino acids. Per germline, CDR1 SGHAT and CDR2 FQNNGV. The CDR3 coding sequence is TGTGCCAGCAGCCAAGGGCCCTCGAGCTCCTACGAGCAGTACTCC. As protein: CASSQGPSSSYEQYS.